A single sample gave rise to the 29 T cell receptor beta chains below, sequenced in a study of human T cells and chemical hapten exposure. Time point specified: patch test 3, about 24 weeks after DPC sensitization. The treatment is: therapeutic diphenylcyclopropenone sensitization with weekly scalp DPC. TCRdb passed the RACE reads through MiXCR, listing each CDR3 protein once. In the table there are 210,000 or so distinct CDR3 sequences, around a quarter of which are singletons. The starting material was whole blood, obtained in connection with sensitization to the hapten diphenylcyclopropenone (DPC). The receptors shown here come from a woman aged 40 to 50 with alopecia areata. Some clones in this sample may be carry-over from other donors' samples.

This clonotype turned up a few times. CDR3 sequence: CASSLQLAGQYF. CDR3 DNA: TGTGCCAGCAGCTTACAACTAGCGGGACAGTATTTT. The chain recombines TRBV7-2 with TRBJ2-3; 10 bases match TRBD2. Germline loops: CDR1 SGHTA, CDR2 FQGNSA. The V gene end was trimmed by 2 bases and the J gene end by 12 bases; junction bases not matched to a gene: 2. The CDR3 extends over 12 amino acids.

The rearrangement uses TRBV20-1 and TRBJ2-1, with D possibly matching TRBD2 (6 bases). The germline gives CDR1 DFQATT, CDR2 SNEGSKA (reference sequence). The CDR3 extends over 12 amino acids. Trimming removed 1 base from V and 7 bases from J, with 8 bases in between. Written as DNA, the CDR3 is TGCAGTGCTAGAGGCGGGGAAAATGAGCAGTTCTTC. Its protein is CSARGGENEQFF.

V is TRBV10-3 and J is TRBJ1-1, with a tentative D call TRBD1 (5 bases). The CDR3 loop spans 12 amino acids. V lost 10 bases and J 0 bases, leaving 9 bases between the germline ends. The V gene's germline CDR1 is ENHRY and CDR2 SYGVKD. CDR3 in DNA: TGTGCCACCCGGGGCCTGAACACTGAAGCTTTCTTT. The encoded protein is CATRGLNTEAFF.

The chain combines TRBV5-8 with TRBJ1-6; no clear D. This CDR3 contains 11 residues. Per the germline V gene, CDR1 is SGHTS and CDR2 is YDEGEE. The V and J ends lost 4 bases and 14 bases respectively, with 10 bases between them. CDR3 DNA sequence: TGTGCCAGCAGCCCCCCATCGGCCCTCCACTTT. Translated, it gives CASSPPSALHF.

This chain joins TRBV20-1 and TRBJ2-1; weak D call: TRBD2 (6 bases). There are 15 residues in the CDR3. Trimming took off 0 bases at V and 2 bases at J, with 11 bases between the two ends. Germline CDR1 and CDR2: DFQATT and SNEGSKA (reference sequence). CDR3 protein: CSARDGGTTYNEQFF. CDR3 sequence (DNA): TGCAGTGCTAGAGATGGCGGGACCACCTACAATGAGCAGTTCTTC.

This clonotype was counted between two and nine times. The chain uses TRBV7-2 and TRBJ1-2; TRBD1 aligns across 12 bases. Germline CDR1 and CDR2: SGHTA and FQGNSA. The J segment lost 5 bases and the V segment lost 1 base, leaving 5 bases of the junction unmatched. The CDR3 spans 16 residues. This CDR3 reads CASSLGGTGGKYGYTF. The CDR3 bases are TGTGCCAGCAGCTTAGGGGGGACAGGGGGCAAGTATGGCTACACCTTC.

The CDR3 region has the DNA TGTGCCAGCAGAAGCGCCGGCTCCTACGAGCAGTACTTC. Translated: CASRSAGSYEQYF. V is TRBV6-5 and J is TRBJ2-7; D is unclear. V dropped 6 bases and J dropped 0 bases, with 9 bases sitting between them. Germline V CDR1 and CDR2: MNHEY, SVGAGI. This CDR3 contains 13 residues.

This clonotype showed up just a few times. The chain links TRBV6-2 or TRBV6-3 to TRBJ2-1; D might be TRBD1 (5 bases). The CDR3 is made up of 16 amino acids. Germline V lookup: CDR1 MNHEY, CDR2 SVGEGT. V shed 5 bases and J shed 1 base, with 15 bases lying between them. The CDR3 sequence is CASSDGRVRSYNEQFF. CDR3 nucleotides: TGTGCCAGCAGTGACGGCAGGGTTCGGTCCTACAATGAGCAGTTCTTC.

The chain recombines TRBV3-1 with TRBJ1-2; D may be TRBD1 (6 bases). There are 15 residues in the CDR3. Trimming cost V 5 bases and J 0 bases, with 13 bases left between them. Per the germline V gene, CDR1 is LGHDT and CDR2 is YNNKEL (reference sequence). The CDR3 region is CASSLSQGSNYGYTF. CDR3 DNA sequence: TGTGCCAGCAGCTTATCCCAGGGGTCTAACTATGGCTACACCTTC.

V usage is TRBV7-9 and J usage is TRBJ1-1, with 7 bases that match TRBD1. Germline V CDR1 and CDR2: SEHNR, FQNEAQ (reference sequence). The CDR3 covers 14 residues. V shed 2 bases, J shed 5 bases, and the junction held 5 bases outside the gene matches. The CDR3 nucleotides are TGTGCCAGCAGCTTAACGGTCAGGGGGACTGAAGCTTTCTTT. Its protein is CASSLTVRGTEAFF.

The chain joins TRBV7-2 to TRBJ2-7; the D call may be TRBD1 or TRBD2 (5 bases each). V was cut by 4 bases and J by 9 bases, with 13 bases left in between. This CDR3 spans 12 amino acids. Germline CDR1 reads SGHTA; CDR2 reads FQGNSA. CDR3: CASSSPGTLQYF. DNA for the CDR3: TGTGCCAGCAGCTCTCCAGGGACCCTGCAGTACTTC.

The chain carries TRBV12-3 or TRBV12-4 and TRBJ1-5; TRBD1 is a possible D gene (5 bases). Trimming shortened V by 3 bases and J by 0 bases, and 9 bases separated the two germline ends. The CDR3 sequence is 15 residues long. CDR3 residues: CASSFRGSSNQPQHF. DNA for the CDR3: TGTGCCAGCAGTTTTAGGGGTTCTAGCAATCAGCCCCAGCATTTT.

This rearrangement joins TRBV6-5 to TRBJ1-1; D gene ambiguous. Trimming pared 2 bases from V and 4 bases from J, leaving 14 bases between. CDR3 length equals 15 residues. Germline V gives CDR1 MNHEY, CDR2 SVGAGI. The CDR3 region is CASSYALGWSTEAFF. The CDR3 DNA reads TGTGCCAGCAGTTACGCCCTGGGATGGTCCACTGAAGCTTTCTTT.

The chain joins TRBV6-2 or TRBV6-3 to TRBJ2-5; TRBD2 is a possible D gene (7 bases). The CDR3 is made up of 14 amino acids. The V gene's germline CDR1 is MNHEY and CDR2 SVGEGT. Trimming took off 5 bases at V and 3 bases at J, with 13 bases between the two ends. CDR3 region: CASSVGGRKETQYF. The CDR3 bases are TGTGCCAGCAGTGTGGGGGGGCGCAAAGAGACCCAGTACTTC.

With respect to this clonotype: This may be a read error: a much more frequent sequence differs by one nucleotide. The rearrangement links TRBV27 to TRBJ1-5, with 7 bases matching TRBD1. Unmatched junction bases numbered 8, after V lost 8 bases and J lost 4 bases. The germline V gene encodes CDR1 MNHEY and CDR2 SMNVEV (reference sequence). This CDR3 has 14 amino acids. The CDR3 sequence is CASRPLQGNQPQHF. The CDR3 nucleotides read TGTGCCAGCCGTCCATTACAGGGGAATCAGCCCCAGCATTTT.

This clonotype occurred a few times. This sequence joins TRBV7-9 and TRBJ1-2; no clear D. Germline V gene lookup returns CDR1 SEHNR and CDR2 FQNEAQ (reference sequence). The V and J ends lost 1 base and 0 bases respectively, with 9 bases between them. The CDR3 length is 15 residues. CDR3 nucleotide sequence: TGTGCCAGCAGCTTAGAAATTCAAGCTAACTATGGCTACACCTTC. It codes for CASSLEIQANYGYTF.

This clonotype was recorded at least ten times. The chain recombines TRBV6-6 with TRBJ2-1, with TRBD1 identical over 8 bases. CDR1 is MNHNY and CDR2 is SVGAGI in the germline V gene (reference sequence). Germline trimming cut 2 bases from V and 2 bases from J; bases unmatched to any gene: 2. The CDR3 is 15 amino acids. The CDR3 loop is CASSYEDRAYNEQFF. The CDR3 DNA is TGTGCCAGCAGTTACGAGGACAGGGCCTACAATGAGCAGTTCTTC.

This clonotype has a handful of counts. The chain links TRBV6-1 to TRBJ1-5; 8 bases are a match to TRBD1. CDR1 and CDR2 (germline): MNHNS, SASEGT. This CDR3 has 16 amino acids. V dropped 3 bases and J dropped 2; count of bases not matched to a gene: 6. CDR3 coding DNA: TGTGCCAGCAGTGAGCCAGGGGGCGGGGGCAATCAGCCCCAGCATTTT. This translates into CASSEPGGGGNQPQHF.

In its sample, this clonotype was seen a few times. The gene calls are TRBV20-1 and TRBJ2-1; no definite D call. Trimming left V 0 bases short and J 8 bases short, with 5 bases between. The germline gives CDR1 DFQATT, CDR2 SNEGSKA (reference sequence). This CDR3 has 11 residues. The CDR3 region is CSARDGHEQFF. In nucleotides, the CDR3 is TGCAGTGCTAGAGACGGGCATGAGCAGTTCTTC.

The chain uses TRBV6-1 and TRBJ2-7; D may correspond to TRBD1 or TRBD2 (5 bases each). Germline loops: CDR1 MNHNS, CDR2 SASEGT. The CDR3 extends over 13 amino acids. V dropped 3 bases and J dropped 2 bases, with 8 bases sitting between them. In nucleotides, the CDR3 is TGTGCCAGCAGTGACTGGGGACCCTACGAGCAGTACTTC. This gives the protein CASSDWGPYEQYF.

There are a few counts of this clonotype. The chain recombines TRBV7-2 with TRBJ2-4; either TRBD1 or TRBD2 may fit D (6 bases each). Germline assignment: CDR1 SGHTA and CDR2 FQGNSA. This CDR3 region has 16 residues. V was cut by 0 bases and J by 2 bases, with 11 bases left in between. The CDR3 region is CASSLAGGPTKNIQYF. The CDR3 bases are TGTGCCAGCAGCTTAGCGGGGGGCCCAACCAAAAACATTCAGTACTTC.

This clonotype was seen ten or more times. The rearrangement links TRBV29-1 to TRBJ2-1, with D perhaps TRBD1 (6 bases). With 7 bases removed from V and 7 bases from J, the gap between germline ends came to 14 bases. The CDR3 has 12 residues. Germline lookup yields CDR1 SQVTM and CDR2 ANQGSEA. CDR3 sequence (DNA): TGCAGCGGGGAGACAGGAGGTAATGAGCAGTTCTTC. Translated, it gives CSGETGGNEQFF.

This clonotype turned up a few times. The chain uses TRBV28 and TRBJ2-7; D gene unclear. CDR3 length: 15 amino acids. In germline, CDR1 is MDHEN, CDR2 SYDVKM. Trimming cost V 5 bases and J 2 bases, with 16 bases left between them. In nucleotides, the CDR3 is TGTGCCAGCAGTCCTCCCTCCGTCAAGGCCTACGAGCAGTACTTC. Its protein is CASSPPSVKAYEQYF.

V and J are TRBV27 and TRBJ2-7, with D perhaps assigned TRBD1 or TRBD2 (6 bases each). The CDR3 totals 16 residues. Germline values: CDR1 MNHEY, CDR2 SMNVEV (reference sequence). Between the trimmed V and J ends, which lost 9 bases and 6 bases, there was a span of 27 bases. The CDR3 sequence: CASRTAGTMGAGEQYF. CDR3 DNA: TGTGCCAGTAGAACCGCGGGGACAATGGGTGCTGGCGAGCAGTACTTC.

This clonotype was seen a handful of times. The CDR3 DNA sequence: TGTGCCAGCAGTCCGGGACAGGGTAAAGAGACCCAGTACTTC. Amino acid sequence: CASSPGQGKETQYF. The chain employs TRBV7-9 and TRBJ2-5, with TRBD1 matching over 9 bases. J gave up 3 bases and V 6 bases, and 5 bases lay outside the gene matches. Germline CDR1 SEHNR, CDR2 FQNEAQ (reference sequence). The CDR3 runs to 14 residues.

This clonotype has more than one count but fewer than ten. The chain links TRBV4-2 to TRBJ1-4, with no clear D. The CDR3 contains 16 residues. Trimming shortened V by 4 bases and J by 5 bases, and 17 bases separated the two germline ends. Germline V CDR1 and CDR2: LGHNA, YNFKEQ. The CDR3 region is CASSPHPATLNEKLFF. For the CDR3, the DNA is TGTGCCAGCAGCCCACACCCCGCGACATTAAATGAAAAACTGTTTTTT.

This clonotype was seen a few times. The V gene is TRBV5-1, the J gene TRBJ1-5; 7 nucleotides align to TRBD1. The CDR3 contains 13 residues. CDR1 SGHRS and CDR2 YFSETQ come from the germline V gene. V shed 4 bases and J 5 bases; nucleotides not matched to a gene: 3. The CDR3 loop is CASSRDSDQPQHF. In nucleotides, the CDR3 is TGCGCCAGCAGCCGGGACAGCGATCAGCCCCAGCATTTT.

This clonotype was observed a few times. This rearrangement joins TRBV29-1 to TRBJ2-1, with D possibly matching TRBD2 (5 bases). Germline V gene sequence: CDR1 SQVTM, CDR2 ANQGSEA. The CDR3 extends over 13 amino acids. V was cut by 7 bases and J by 0 bases, with 10 bases left in between. CDR3 sequence (DNA): TGCAGCGCCGCTAGCAGCTCCTACAATGAGCAGTTCTTC. Its translation is CSAASSSYNEQFF.

This clonotype was detected a few times. DNA for the CDR3: TGTGCCAGCAGCCTTGGATTCTCCCCTAGGGAGCTGTTTTTT. This translates into CASSLGFSPRELFF. This chain links TRBV11-2 with TRBJ2-2; D ambiguous. The V and J ends lost 5 bases and 9 bases respectively, with 16 bases between them. The CDR3 runs 14 residues. Germline CDR1 and CDR2: SGHAT and FQNNGV.